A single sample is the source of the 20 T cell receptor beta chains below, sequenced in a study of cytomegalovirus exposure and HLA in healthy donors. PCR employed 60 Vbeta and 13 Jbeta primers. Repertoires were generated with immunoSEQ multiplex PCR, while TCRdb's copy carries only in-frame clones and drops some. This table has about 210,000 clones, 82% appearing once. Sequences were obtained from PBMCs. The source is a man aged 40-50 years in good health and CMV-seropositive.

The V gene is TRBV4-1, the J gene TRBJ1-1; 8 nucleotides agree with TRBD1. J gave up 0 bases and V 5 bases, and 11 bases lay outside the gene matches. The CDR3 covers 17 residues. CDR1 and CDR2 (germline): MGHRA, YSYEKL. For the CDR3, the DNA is TGCGCCAGCAGCTACTCGACAGGGGTGTTCATGAACACTGAAGCTTTCTTT. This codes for CASSYSTGVFMNTEAFF.

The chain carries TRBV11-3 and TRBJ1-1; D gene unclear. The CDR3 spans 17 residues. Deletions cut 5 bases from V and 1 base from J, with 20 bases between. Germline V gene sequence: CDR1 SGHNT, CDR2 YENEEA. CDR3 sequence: CASSPRAGSLSNTEAFF. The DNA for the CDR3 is TGTGCCAGCAGCCCAAGGGCGGGGTCCCTATCGAACACTGAAGCTTTCTTT.

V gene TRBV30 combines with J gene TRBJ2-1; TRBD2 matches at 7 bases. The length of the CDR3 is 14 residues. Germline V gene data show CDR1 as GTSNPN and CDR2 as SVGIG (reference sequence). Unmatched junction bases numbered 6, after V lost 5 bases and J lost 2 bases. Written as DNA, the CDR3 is TGTGCCTGGGACAGCGGGACCACCTACAATGAGCAGTTCTTC. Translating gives CAWDSGTTYNEQFF.

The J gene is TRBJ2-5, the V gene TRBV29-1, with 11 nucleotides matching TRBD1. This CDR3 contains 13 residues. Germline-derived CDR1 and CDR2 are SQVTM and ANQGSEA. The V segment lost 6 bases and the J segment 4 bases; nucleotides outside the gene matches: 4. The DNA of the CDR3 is TGCAGCGTGGCCGGGACAGGGGGAGAGACCCAGTACTTC. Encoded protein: CSVAGTGGETQYF.

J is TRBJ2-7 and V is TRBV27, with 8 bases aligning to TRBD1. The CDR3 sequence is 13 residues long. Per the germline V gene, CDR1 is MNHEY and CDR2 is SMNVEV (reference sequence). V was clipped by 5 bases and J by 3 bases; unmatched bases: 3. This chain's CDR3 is CASSPDRGYEQYF. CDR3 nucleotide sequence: TGTGCCAGCAGTCCCGACAGGGGCTACGAGCAGTACTTC.

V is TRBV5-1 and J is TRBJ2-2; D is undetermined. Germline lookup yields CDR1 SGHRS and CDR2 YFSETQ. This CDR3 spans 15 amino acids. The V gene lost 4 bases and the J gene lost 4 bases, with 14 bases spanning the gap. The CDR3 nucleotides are TGCGCCAGCAGCCCTCAGGCAGATCGCACCGGGGAGCTGTTTTTT. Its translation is CASSPQADRTGELFF.

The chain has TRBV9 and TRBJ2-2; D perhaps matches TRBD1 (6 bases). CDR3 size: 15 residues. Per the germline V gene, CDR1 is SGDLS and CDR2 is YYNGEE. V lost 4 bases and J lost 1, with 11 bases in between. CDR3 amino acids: CASSFRTENTGELFF. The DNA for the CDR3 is TGTGCCAGCAGCTTCAGGACAGAGAACACCGGGGAGCTGTTTTTT.

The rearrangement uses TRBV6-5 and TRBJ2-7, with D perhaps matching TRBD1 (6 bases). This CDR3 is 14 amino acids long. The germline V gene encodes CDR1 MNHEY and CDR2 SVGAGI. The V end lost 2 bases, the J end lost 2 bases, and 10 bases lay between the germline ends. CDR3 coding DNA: TGTGCCAGCAGTTACCTACAGGGAACCTACGAGCAGTACTTC. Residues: CASSYLQGTYEQYF.

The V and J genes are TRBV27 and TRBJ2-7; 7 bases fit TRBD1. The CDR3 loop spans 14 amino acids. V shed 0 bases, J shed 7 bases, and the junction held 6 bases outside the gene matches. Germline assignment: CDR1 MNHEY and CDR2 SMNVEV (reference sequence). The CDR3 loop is CASSLSRQGREQYF. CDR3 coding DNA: TGTGCCAGCAGTTTATCGAGACAGGGTCGGGAGCAGTACTTC.

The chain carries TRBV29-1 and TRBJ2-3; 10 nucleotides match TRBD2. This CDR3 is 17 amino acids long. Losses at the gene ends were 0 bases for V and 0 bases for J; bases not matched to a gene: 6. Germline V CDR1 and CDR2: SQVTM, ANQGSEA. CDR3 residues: CSVEDGLAGVSTDTQYF. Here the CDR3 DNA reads TGCAGCGTTGAAGATGGGCTAGCGGGAGTGAGCACAGATACGCAGTATTTT.

The CDR3 region has the DNA TGTGCCAGCAGTCCTAACCCTCCGGGACTAGGTGCGGGAAATGAGCAGTTCTTC. It specifies CASSPNPPGLGAGNEQFF. This chain connects TRBV28 to TRBJ2-1; TRBD2 matches at 8 bases. The CDR3 loop spans 18 amino acids. With V trimmed by 5 bases and J by 7 bases, 19 bases remained unmatched. CDR1 and CDR2 (germline): MDHEN, SYDVKM. The variable domain in full, completed from reference TRBV28 and TRBJ2-1, reads DVKVTQSSRYLVKRTGEKVFLECVQDMDHENMFWYRQDPGLGLRLIYFSYDVKMKEKGDIPEGYSVSREKKERFSLILESASTNQTSMYLCASSPNPPGLGAGNEQFFGPGTRLTVL.

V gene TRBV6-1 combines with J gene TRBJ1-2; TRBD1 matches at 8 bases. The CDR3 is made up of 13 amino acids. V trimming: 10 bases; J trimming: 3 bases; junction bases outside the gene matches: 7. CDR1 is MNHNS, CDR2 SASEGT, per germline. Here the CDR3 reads CATGQGRDYGYTF. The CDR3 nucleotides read TGTGCCACTGGACAGGGAAGGGACTATGGCTACACCTTC.

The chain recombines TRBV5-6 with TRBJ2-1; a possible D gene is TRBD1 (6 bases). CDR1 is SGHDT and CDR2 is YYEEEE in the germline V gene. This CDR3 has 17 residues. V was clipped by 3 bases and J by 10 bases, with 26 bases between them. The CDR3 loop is CASSWVYRTDGVYEQFF. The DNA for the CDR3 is TGTGCCAGCAGCTGGGTTTACAGGACAGATGGGGTTTACGAGCAGTTCTTC.

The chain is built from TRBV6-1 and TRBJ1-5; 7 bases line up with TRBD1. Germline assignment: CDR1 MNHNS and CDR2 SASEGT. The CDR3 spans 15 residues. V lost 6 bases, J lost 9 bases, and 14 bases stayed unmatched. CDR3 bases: TGTGCCAGCAGCGGTGGACAGGCCGGAGTCCGGCCCCAGCATTTT. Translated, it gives CASSGGQAGVRPQHF.

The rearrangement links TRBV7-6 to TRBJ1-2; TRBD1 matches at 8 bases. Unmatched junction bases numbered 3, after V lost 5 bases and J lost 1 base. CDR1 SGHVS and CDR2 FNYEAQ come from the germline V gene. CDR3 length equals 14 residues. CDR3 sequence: CASSPGQGNYGYTF. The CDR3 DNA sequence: TGTGCCAGCAGCCCCGGACAGGGTAACTATGGCTACACCTTC.

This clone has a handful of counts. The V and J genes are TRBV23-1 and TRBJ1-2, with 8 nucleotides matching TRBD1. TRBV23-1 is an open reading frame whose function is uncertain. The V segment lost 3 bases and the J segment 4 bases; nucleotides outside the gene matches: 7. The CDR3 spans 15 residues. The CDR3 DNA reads TGCGCCAGCAGTCACCGGGACAGGACAACCTATGGCTACACCTTC. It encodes CASSHRDRTTYGYTF.

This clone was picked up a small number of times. The CDR3, as DNA: TGTGCCAGCAGCTTAGCGGGAGGGCCTCAGCCCCAGCATTTT. Its protein is CASSLAGGPQPQHF. The gene calls are TRBV7-2 and TRBJ1-5; no clear D. CDR3 length equals 14 residues. V lost 0 bases and J lost 6, with 9 bases in between. Germline V gives CDR1 SGHTA, CDR2 FQGNSA.

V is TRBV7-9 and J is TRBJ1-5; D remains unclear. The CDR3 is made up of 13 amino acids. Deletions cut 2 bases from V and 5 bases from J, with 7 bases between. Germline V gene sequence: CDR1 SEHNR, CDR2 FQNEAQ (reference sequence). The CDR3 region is CASSLTPDQPQHF. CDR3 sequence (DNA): TGTGCCAGCAGCTTAACTCCTGATCAGCCCCAGCATTTT.

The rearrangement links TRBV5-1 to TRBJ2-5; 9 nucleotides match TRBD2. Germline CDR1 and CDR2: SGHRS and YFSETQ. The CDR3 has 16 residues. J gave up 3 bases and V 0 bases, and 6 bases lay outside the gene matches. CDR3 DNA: TGCGCCAGCAGCTTGGCCTCGGTAGCGGGGGAAGAGACCCAGTACTTC. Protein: CASSLASVAGEETQYF.

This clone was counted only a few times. CDR3: CSVEAGQEKLFF. The CDR3, as DNA: TGCAGCGTTGAGGCAGGCCAGGAAAAACTGTTTTTT. The V call is TRBV29-1, the J call TRBJ1-4; no reliable D call. The CDR3 totals 12 residues. Germline V CDR1 and CDR2: SQVTM, ANQGSEA. V shed 3 bases and J shed 8 bases, with 10 bases lying between them.